One and the same sample provided the 27 T cell receptor beta chains below, sequenced in a study of STAT5B mutations in CD4+ large granular lymphocyte leukemia. Produced via immunoSEQ multiplex PCR; TCRdb's table is partial and in-frame only. The sample consists of around 28,000 clones, roughly 70% of them appearing once. The sequencing input was CD4+ T cells from blood buffy coats. Every receptor here comes from a human donor in good health.

This clone was counted between two and nine times. This chain connects TRBV5-5 to TRBJ1-1; no firm D call. Looked up from germline, CDR1 is SGHKS and CDR2 is YYEKEE (reference sequence). V lost 4 bases and J 6 bases, leaving 7 bases between the germline ends. The length of the CDR3 is 11 residues. The CDR3 nucleotides are TGTGCCAGCAGCGCACACTCTGAAGCTTTCTTT. Translation gives CASSAHSEAFF.

The V gene is TRBV19, the J gene TRBJ2-3; TRBD2 aligns across 13 bases. J gave up 4 bases and V 10 bases, and 8 bases lay outside the gene matches. Germline lookup yields CDR1 LNHDA and CDR2 SQIVND (reference sequence). The CDR3 is made up of 15 amino acids. CDR3 nucleotide sequence: TGTGCCACTCGGACTAGCGGGGGTCGATCAGATACGCAGTATTTT. Its translation is CATRTSGGRSDTQYF. The full variable domain, with the rest looked up from reference TRBV19 and TRBJ2-3, is DGGITQSPKYLFRKEGQNVTLSCEQNLNHDAMYWYRQDPGQGLRLIYYSQIVNDFQKGDIAEGYSVSREKKESFPLTVTSAQKNPTAFYLCATRTSGGRSDTQYFGPGTRLTVL.

The chain employs TRBV4-1 and TRBJ2-5, with TRBD2 matching 9 bases. The CDR3 consists of 15 residues. In germline, CDR1 is MGHRA, CDR2 YSYEKL. J was trimmed by 4 bases and V by 3 bases; bases with no gene match: 6. CDR3 loop: CASSQILAGLETQYF. CDR3 sequence (DNA): TGCGCCAGCAGCCAGATACTAGCGGGCCTAGAGACCCAGTACTTC.

Points on this clone: An end of the junction does not agree with germline; a read error may underlie this. This rearrangement joins TRBV7-9 to TRBJ1-2, with 9 bases fitting TRBD1. CDR1 is SEHNR and CDR2 is FQNEAQ in the germline V gene (reference sequence). This CDR3 spans 16 amino acids. The CDR3 region is CASSLVQGASNYGYAF. The CDR3 DNA follows: TGTGCCAGCAGCTTAGTACAGGGGGCCTCTAACTATGGCTACGCCTTC.

This clone is a singleton in its sample. The chain is built from TRBV5-1 and TRBJ2-5, with 8 bases that match TRBD1. In germline, CDR1 is SGHRS, CDR2 YFSETQ. The length of the CDR3 is 14 residues. V was clipped by 4 bases and J by 4 bases; unmatched bases: 6. The CDR3, as DNA: TGCGCCAGCAGCGGAGGACAGGGAGGAGAGACCCAGTACTTC. Protein product: CASSGGQGGETQYF.

The chain recombines TRBV29-1 with TRBJ2-1, with 12 nucleotides matching TRBD2. Germline V gives CDR1 SQVTM, CDR2 ANQGSEA. The V gene end was trimmed by 5 bases and the J gene end by 8 bases; junction bases not matched to a gene: 4. The CDR3 sequence is 13 residues long. As DNA, the CDR3 is TGCAGCGTTAACCTAGCGGGAGGGTATGAGCAGTTCTTC. Amino acid sequence: CSVNLAGGYEQFF.

The chain is built from TRBV19 and TRBJ2-2; D is possibly TRBD2 (6 bases). CDR1 and CDR2 (germline): LNHDA, SQIVND (reference sequence). This CDR3 region has 13 residues. The CDR3 here is CGTTDGNTGELFF. CDR3 nucleotide sequence: TGTGGGACTACGGACGGGAACACCGGGGAGCTGTTTTTT. Using reference TRBV19 and TRBJ2-2 for the parts outside the CDR3, the full variable domain is DGGITQSPKYLFRKEGQNVTLSCEQNLNHDAMYWYRQDPGQGLRLIYYSQIVNDFQKGDIAEGYSVSREKKESFPLTVTSAQKNPTAFYLCGTTDGNTGELFFGEGSRLTVL.

The chain employs TRBV4-2 and TRBJ1-6; a weak D match, TRBD1 (6 bases). V lost 0 bases and J lost 0, with 18 bases in between. Germline-derived CDR1 and CDR2 are LGHNA and YNFKEQ. The CDR3 runs to 20 residues. The CDR3 here is CASSQDLGGRQLSYNSPLHF. CDR3 in DNA: TGTGCCAGCAGCCAAGATCTCGGGGGGCGACAGCTCTCCTATAATTCACCCCTCCACTTT.

V gene TRBV10-3 combines with J gene TRBJ2-7, with 8 bases matching TRBD2. J lost 2 bases, V lost 6 bases, and 9 bases had no gene match. This CDR3 spans 15 amino acids. CDR1 and CDR2 (germline): ENHRY, SYGVKD. The chain's CDR3 is CAIRERGSGTYEQYF. The CDR3 DNA is TGTGCCATCAGAGAGAGGGGTAGCGGGACCTACGAGCAGTACTTC.

The rearrangement uses TRBV7-9 and TRBJ2-2, with 9 positions matching TRBD1. CDR1 and CDR2 (germline): SEHNR, FQNEAQ (reference sequence). The CDR3 sequence is 15 residues long. J lost 5 bases, V lost 4 bases, and 5 bases had no gene match. The CDR3 DNA sequence: TGTGCCAGCAGCTCGGGGACAGGGAGAACCGGGGAGCTGTTTTTT. This translates into CASSSGTGRTGELFF.

This clone was seen only once. The genes are TRBV5-8 and TRBJ1-5; D ambiguous. Germline-derived CDR1 and CDR2 are SGHTS and YDEGEE. Trimming cost V 2 bases and J 7 bases, with 19 bases left between them. The CDR3 runs to 16 residues. CDR3 sequence (DNA): TGTGCCAGCAGCTTTGTGCTCGACTCCGGGTTCCAGCCCCAGCATTTT. Amino acids: CASSFVLDSGFQPQHF.

This clone was seen more than once but under ten times. The rearrangement links TRBV5-1 to TRBJ1-1, with D perhaps matching TRBD1 (5 bases). The CDR3 has 13 residues. The germline V and J ends were trimmed by 1 base and 4 bases, with 8 bases remaining between them. CDR1 is SGHRS, CDR2 YFSETQ, per germline. The CDR3 reads CASSLFGATEAFF. Here the CDR3 DNA reads TGCGCCAGCAGCTTGTTCGGGGCCACTGAAGCTTTCTTT.

The chain couples TRBV6-5 to TRBJ2-2, with D uncertain. CDR3 length: 13 amino acids. Germline CDR1 is MNHEY and CDR2 is SVGAGI. The V end lost 7 bases, the J end lost 1 base, and 7 bases lay between the germline ends. The CDR3 loop is CASKGGNTGELFF. For the CDR3, the DNA is TGTGCCAGCAAGGGCGGGAACACCGGGGAGCTGTTTTTT.

This chain uses TRBV28 with TRBJ2-1; 11 nucleotides match TRBD2. The CDR3 consists of 17 residues. The V segment lost 0 bases and the J segment 9 bases; nucleotides outside the gene matches: 10. The V gene's germline CDR1 is MDHEN and CDR2 SYDVKM. In DNA form, the CDR3 reads TGTGCCAGCAGTTTATGGGGACTAGCGGTTGGGCCCGGTGAGCAGTTCTTC. Protein sequence: CASSLWGLAVGPGEQFF.

In its sample, this clone was seen a few times. This chain joins TRBV9 and TRBJ2-1; possibly TRBD2 for D (6 bases). Germline CDR1 and CDR2: SGDLS and YYNGEE. The V end lost 3 bases, the J end lost 7 bases, and 23 bases lay between the germline ends. The CDR3 has 17 amino acids. In nucleotides, the CDR3 is TGTGCCAGCAGCGCATCATCGCCGGGACTCCCTCTTAATGAGCAGTTCTTC. This sequence encodes CASSASSPGLPLNEQFF. The variable domain in full, completed from reference TRBV9 and TRBJ2-1, reads DSGVTQTPKHLITATGQRVTLRCSPRSGDLSVYWYQQSLDQGLQFLIQYYNGEERAKGNILERFSAQQFPDLHSELNLSSLELGDSALYFCASSASSPGLPLNEQFFGPGTRLTVL.

V gene TRBV7-2 combines with J gene TRBJ2-1; TRBD2 agrees at 11 bases. After removal of 3 bases from V and 8 bases from J, the junction contained 9 bases not matched to a gene. Germline V gives CDR1 SGHTA, CDR2 FQGNSA. The CDR3 runs 16 residues. CDR3 loop: CASSLSLAGGGDEQFF. The DNA of the CDR3 is TGTGCCAGCAGCTTGAGCTTAGCGGGAGGGGGAGATGAGCAGTTCTTC.

V gene TRBV10-3 combines with J gene TRBJ1-1; TRBD1 is a possible D gene (5 bases). CDR1 and CDR2 from the germline V gene are ENHRY and SYGVKD. This CDR3 is built from 14 residues. V was clipped by 0 bases and J by 3 bases, with 8 bases between them. CDR3 amino acids: CAISESRGHTEAFF. CDR3 sequence (DNA): TGTGCCATCAGTGAGTCCCGGGGCCACACTGAAGCTTTCTTT.

This chain joins TRBV5-4 and TRBJ1-6; unclear D gene. Germline V gives CDR1 SGHNT, CDR2 YYREEE (reference sequence). The V end was cut by 1 base, the J end by 9 bases, with 8 bases between. The CDR3 covers 13 residues. The CDR3 sequence is CASSLRAGSPLHF. The CDR3 nucleotides are TGTGCCAGCAGCTTGCGGGCAGGTTCACCCCTCCACTTT.

This chain links TRBV18 with TRBJ1-5, with D possibly TRBD1 on 5 matching bases. The ends were cut back, 0 bases at V and 5 bases at J, with 14 bases in the middle. Germline lookup yields CDR1 KGHSH and CDR2 LQKENI. The CDR3 length is 16 residues. This CDR3 reads CASSPPPGPWDQPQHF. DNA for the CDR3: TGTGCCAGCTCACCACCCCCAGGGCCATGGGATCAGCCCCAGCATTTT.

The gene calls are TRBV23-1 and TRBJ2-1; no clear D gene. TRBV23-1 is reported as an ORF; its role is uncertain. The CDR3 has 16 amino acids. The ends were cut back, 0 bases at V and 2 bases at J, with 11 bases in the middle. The CDR3, as DNA: TGCGCCAGCAGTCAATCAGGAGCTTACCCCTACAATGAGCAGTTCTTC. Its protein is CASSQSGAYPYNEQFF.

This clone was found once. This CDR3 is CASSSRDGTYEQYF. Here the CDR3 DNA reads TGTGCCAGCAGCTCCCGGGACGGAACCTACGAGCAGTACTTC. The rearrangement links TRBV13 to TRBJ2-7; D is possibly TRBD1 or TRBD2 (5 bases each). The CDR3 is 14 amino acids. Germline CDR1 is PRHDT and CDR2 is FYEKMQ (reference sequence). V lost 4 bases to trimming and J lost 2 bases, with 12 bases between them.

The rearrangement joins TRBV19 to TRBJ1-2; D is undetermined. CDR3 length equals 14 residues. Trimming removed 8 bases at V and 6 bases at J, with 19 bases between. The germline gives CDR1 LNHDA, CDR2 SQIVND (reference sequence). CDR3 residues: CASVRRRISDGYTF. CDR3 coding DNA: TGTGCCAGTGTCCGACGGAGGATATCGGATGGCTACACCTTC.

This rearrangement joins TRBV7-2 to TRBJ2-2; D is unresolved. Germline CDR1 and CDR2: SGHTA and FQGNSA. CDR3 size: 17 residues. Trimming shortened V by 1 base and J by 6 bases, and 18 bases separated the two germline ends. CDR3 sequence: CASSLGSPLITAGELFF. DNA of the CDR3: TGTGCCAGCAGCTTAGGATCGCCGCTTATTACAGCCGGGGAGCTGTTTTTT.

V usage is TRBV19 and J usage is TRBJ2-5; TRBD1 agrees at 7 bases. The CDR3 extends over 13 amino acids. V lost 2 bases, J lost 5 bases, and 2 bases stayed unmatched. CDR1 is LNHDA, CDR2 SQIVND, per germline (reference sequence). The CDR3 loop reads CASSITGVETQYF. CDR3 DNA: TGTGCCAGTAGTATAACAGGGGTCGAGACCCAGTACTTC. Drawing the rest from reference TRBV19 and TRBJ2-5, the complete variable domain is DGGITQSPKYLFRKEGQNVTLSCEQNLNHDAMYWYRQDPGQGLRLIYYSQIVNDFQKGDIAEGYSVSREKKESFPLTVTSAQKNPTAFYLCASSITGVETQYFGPGTRLLVL.

The chain employs TRBV5-1 and TRBJ2-2; 12 positions agree with TRBD2. The germline V gene has CDR1 SGHRS and CDR2 YFSETQ. Losses at the gene ends were 4 bases for V and 5 bases for J; bases not matched to a gene: 3. The CDR3 contains 15 residues. CDR3 DNA: TGCGCCAGCAGCCAGACTAGCGGGGGAACCGGGGAGCTGTTTTTT. Its translation is CASSQTSGGTGELFF.

The chain couples TRBV28 to TRBJ2-2, with D possibly being TRBD1 (5 bases). The V and J ends lost 7 bases and 6 bases respectively, with 15 bases between them. This CDR3 contains 14 residues. Germline V lookup: CDR1 MDHEN, CDR2 SYDVKM. The DNA of the CDR3 is TGTGCCAGCAACTTTGGACAATTCCCCGGGGAGCTGTTTTTT. Translating gives CASNFGQFPGELFF. Together with reference TRBV28 and TRBJ2-2, the CDR3 gives the full variable domain: DVKVTQSSRYLVKRTGEKVFLECVQDMDHENMFWYRQDPGLGLRLIYFSYDVKMKEKGDIPEGYSVSREKKERFSLILESASTNQTSMYLCASNFGQFPGELFFGEGSRLTVL.

CDR3 sequence reads: CASSYGDSVGSPQYF. In DNA form, the CDR3 reads TGTGCCAGCAGTTACGGCGATAGCGTCGGGAGTCCGCAGTATTTT. The chain employs TRBV6-5 and TRBJ2-3, with a tentative D call TRBD2 (6 bases). CDR1 is MNHEY, CDR2 SVGAGI, per germline. The CDR3 has 15 amino acids. Trimming shortened V by 2 bases and J by 10 bases, and 19 bases separated the two germline ends.